Listed below are T cell receptor beta chains from one sample, sequenced in a study of OX40 agonist ivuxolimab in advanced cancers. Sequencing was performed with immunoSEQ multiplex PCR; in TCRdb, only in-frame clones are kept and a portion is missing. The sample records 25,000 to 35,000 clones, more than 80% being singletons. Sequencing was performed on CD4+ or CD8+ T cells sorted from blood, taken in a trial of the OX40 agonist ivuxolimab. The receptors stem from an adult with an advanced solid tumor such as melanoma, head and neck, liver or kidney cancer. The CDR3 runs from the conserved cysteine through the conserved F or W. D genes are given only for firm matches. The size of a clone is reported for some rows only, either as once, few or many, or as a class for expanded clones.

v_call	d_call	clone_size	j_call	cdr3_nt	cdr3_aa
TRBV10-2	NA	few	TRBJ2-7	TGCGCCAGCACTCCGCCCAGCGCAAACTCCTACGAGCAGTACTTC	CASTPPSANSYEQYF
TRBV6-5	NA	NA	TRBJ1-5	TGTGCCAGCAGTTCGGACCCGGCGGATCCGCCCCAGCATTTT	CASSSDPADPPQHF
TRBV6-5	NA	NA	TRBJ1-3	TGTGCCAGCATCAAGGGGGAAGGTGGAAACACCATATATTTT	CASIKGEGGNTIYF
TRBV9	TRBD2	NA	TRBJ2-7	TGTGCCAGCAGCGTAGCTTCCTCTCTAGCGGAACCCTACGAGCAGTACTTC	CASSVASSLAEPYEQYF
TRBV7-9	TRBD1	NA	TRBJ2-1	TGTGCCAGCAGCTTCCCCTTAGGGACAGGGGAAAGTGAGCAGTTCTTC	CASSFPLGTGESEQFF
TRBV5-4	TRBD2	NA	TRBJ2-1	TGTGCCAGCAGCTGGACTAGCGGGAGCCTAAATGAGCAGTTCTTC	CASSWTSGSLNEQFF
TRBV30	TRBD1	NA	TRBJ2-1	TGTGCCTGGGGCGCAGGGGGCTTTAGCTCCTACAATGAGCAGTTCTTC	CAWGAGGFSSYNEQFF
TRBV10-3	NA	NA	TRBJ2-1	TGTGCCATCAGTGAAGGCGCGAGCTCCTACAATGAGCAGTTCTTC	CAISEGASSYNEQFF
TRBV4-3	NA	NA	TRBJ2-5	TGCGCCAGCAGCCAAGATTGGGGCAGTCAAGAGACCCAGTACTTC	CASSQDWGSQETQYF
TRBV9	NA	NA	TRBJ2-5	TGTGCCAGCAGCGCCGCAGGGGTAAAAGAGACCCAGTACTTC	CASSAAGVKETQYF
TRBV13	NA	NA	TRBJ1-1	TGTGCCAGCAGCTTAGGCCGGGCCCTTGAAGCTTTCTTT	CASSLGRALEAFF
TRBV7-9	TRBD2	NA	TRBJ2-3	TGTGCCAGCAGATATAGCGGGGGGGCCTCAGATACGCAGTATTTT	CASRYSGGASDTQYF
TRBV5-6	NA	NA	TRBJ2-7	TGTGCCAGCAGCTACTGGGGGGGCATCTCCTACGAGCAGTACTTC	CASSYWGGISYEQYF
TRBV27	NA	NA	TRBJ2-1	TGTGCCAGCAGTCTAAGGACTACCGCCTACAATGAGCAGTTCTTC	CASSLRTTAYNEQFF
TRBV9	NA	few	TRBJ2-4	TGTGCCAGCAGCCCCGTCCAACGGGAGTCAGGTGGCAAAAACATTCAGTACTTC	CASSPVQRESGGKNIQYF
TRBV4-2	TRBD2	once	TRBJ2-3	TGTGCCAGCAGCCAAGCGGGCCGGACTAGCGGGAGCACAGATACGCAGTATTTT	CASSQAGRTSGSTDTQYF
TRBV5-1	TRBD2	NA	TRBJ2-3	TGCGCCAGCAGCGAGCGGGGTAGCACAGATACGCAGTATTTT	CASSERGSTDTQYF
TRBV11-2	NA	once	TRBJ1-1	TGTGCCAGCAGCTGGGGACGGACTGAAGCTTTCTTT	CASSWGRTEAFF
TRBV30	TRBD2	once	TRBJ2-3	TGTGCCTGGAGCCCAGGACTAGCGGGACCCGCAGATACGCAGTATTTT	CAWSPGLAGPADTQYF
TRBV28	NA	NA	TRBJ1-6	TGTGCCAGCAGGCCGCTCTATTCCAATTCACCCCTCCACTTT	CASRPLYSNSPLHF
TRBV7-8	NA	NA	TRBJ1-5	TGTGCCAGCAGCTTAGAGGTCACAGGGATCGTAGGCAATCAGCCCCAGCATTTT	CASSLEVTGIVGNQPQHF
TRBV9	NA	NA	TRBJ2-7	TGTGCCAGCAGCGTAGGAGACTTTTCCGAGCAGTACTTC	CASSVGDFSEQYF
TRBV27	NA	NA	TRBJ2-7	TGTGCCAGCAGTTTATCGATAGTGTCTGCTAACGAGCAGTACTTC	CASSLSIVSANEQYF
TRBV9	NA	NA	TRBJ1-6	TGTGCCAGCAGCGAGGTCACCAATTCACCCCTCCACTTT	CASSEVTNSPLHF
TRBV5-1	NA	NA	TRBJ2-7	TGCGCCAGCAGCTTGGGTGGGGGCCCCTACGAGCAGTACTTC	CASSLGGGPYEQYF
TRBV29-1	NA	NA	TRBJ2-1	TGCAGCTCCCTGGGGCTCTACAATGAGCAGTTCTTC	CSSLGLYNEQFF
TRBV27	NA	few	TRBJ1-2	TGTGCCAGCAGTCAGGGCTATGGCTACACCTTC	CASSQGYGYTF
TRBV4-1	NA	NA	TRBJ2-1	TGCGCCAGCAGCCTGGAGGGAGACAATGAGCAGTTCTTC	CASSLEGDNEQFF
TRBV4-3	TRBD2	NA	TRBJ2-3	TGCGCCAGCAGCCAAGATCTGAGGAGGGGACTAGCGGGAGATACGCAGTATTTT	CASSQDLRRGLAGDTQYF
TRBV4-3	TRBD1	NA	TRBJ2-7	TGCGCCAGCAGCCACTCCGGGACAGGGGAATCCTACGAGCAGTACTTC	CASSHSGTGESYEQYF
TRBV7-2	TRBD2	NA	TRBJ2-1	TGTGCCAGCAGCTCCTTCCCTGGGCTAGCGGGGGATGAGCAGTTCTTC	CASSSFPGLAGDEQFF
TRBV6-1	NA	NA	TRBJ1-1	TGTGCCAGCAGTGAAGTAACAGGCGGGACTGAAGCTTTCTTT	CASSEVTGGTEAFF
TRBV2	NA	NA	TRBJ2-1	TGTGCCAGCAGAGCGGGCGATGAGCAGTTCTTC	CASRAGDEQFF
TRBV13	TRBD2	NA	TRBJ2-3	TGTGCCAGCAGCTCTGGACTAGCGGGTAGCACAGATACGCAGTATTTT	CASSSGLAGSTDTQYF
TRBV4-1	NA	once	TRBJ2-2	TGCGCCAGCAGTCTTGGTCCAGGGCTGAACACCGGGGAGCTGTTTTTT	CASSLGPGLNTGELFF
TRBV19	NA	NA	TRBJ1-3	TGTGCCAGTAAAATAGACGGGAGCTCTGGAAACACCATATATTTT	CASKIDGSSGNTIYF
TRBV9	NA	NA	TRBJ1-6	TGTGCCAGCAGCGTAGGTTTGGGAGGACGCGATTCACCCCTCCACTTT	CASSVGLGGRDSPLHF
TRBV9	NA	NA	TRBJ2-3	TGTGCCAGCAGCCTGCAGAGGAATTTAGGTGATACGCAGTATTTT	CASSLQRNLGDTQYF
TRBV5-6	NA	NA	TRBJ2-7	TGTGCCAGCAGCTATGGGACCGCCTCCTACGAGCAGTACTTC	CASSYGTASYEQYF
TRBV27	TRBD1	NA	TRBJ1-1	TGTGCCAGCGGCCCACAGGGGGGGAACACTGAAGCTTTCTTT	CASGPQGGNTEAFF
TRBV7-8	NA	NA	TRBJ1-3	TGTGCCAGCAGCTTGGACACCTCTGGAAACACCATATATTTT	CASSLDTSGNTIYF
TRBV27	TRBD2	NA	TRBJ2-7	TGTGCCAGCAGTTGGACTAGCGGGGGGTACGAGCAGTACTTC	CASSWTSGGYEQYF
TRBV5-6	TRBD1	NA	TRBJ1-5	TGTGCCAGCAGCTTGGGGACAGGGTATGGTCAGCCCCAGCATTTT	CASSLGTGYGQPQHF
TRBV7-6	NA	medium-sized	TRBJ2-3	TGTGCCAGCAGCTCCGCTAGCACAGATACGCAGTATTTT	CASSSASTDTQYF
TRBV30	TRBD1	NA	TRBJ1-2	TGTGCCTTAGGACAGGGGGCTGGCTATGGCTACACCTTC	CALGQGAGYGYTF
TRBV30	NA	NA	TRBJ2-2	TGTGCCTGGAGTAAGCGTTGGGAGAACACCGGGGAGCTGTTTTTT	CAWSKRWENTGELFF
TRBV7-2	NA	NA	TRBJ2-7	TGTGCCAGCAGCTTAGGGGCAGTCCCCTACGAGCAGTACTTC	CASSLGAVPYEQYF
TRBV5-1	NA	NA	TRBJ1-1	TGCGCCAGTAGAGGGGTCGGGGGCACTGAAGCTTTCTTT	CASRGVGGTEAFF